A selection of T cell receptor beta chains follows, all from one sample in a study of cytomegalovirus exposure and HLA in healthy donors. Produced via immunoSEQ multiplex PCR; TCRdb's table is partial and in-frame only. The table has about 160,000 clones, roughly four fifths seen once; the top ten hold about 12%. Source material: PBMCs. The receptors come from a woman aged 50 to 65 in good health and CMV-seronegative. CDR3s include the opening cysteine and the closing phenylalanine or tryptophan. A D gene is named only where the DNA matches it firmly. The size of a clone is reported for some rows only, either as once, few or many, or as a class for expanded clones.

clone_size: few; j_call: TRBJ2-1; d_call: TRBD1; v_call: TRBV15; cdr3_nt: TGTGCCACCAGCAGAGGGACAGGGGGCTCGTACAATGAGCAGTTCTTC; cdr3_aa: CATSRGTGGSYNEQFF
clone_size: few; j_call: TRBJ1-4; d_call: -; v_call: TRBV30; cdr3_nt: TGTGCCTGGAGTGTGGAGAGTTTGCTAGTTTTT; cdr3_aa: CAWSVESLLVF
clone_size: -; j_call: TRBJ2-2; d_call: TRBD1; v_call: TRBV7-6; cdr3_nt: TGTGCCAGCAGCTCGTACGGGACAGGGGGCACCGGGGAGCTGTTTTTT; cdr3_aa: CASSSYGTGGTGELFF
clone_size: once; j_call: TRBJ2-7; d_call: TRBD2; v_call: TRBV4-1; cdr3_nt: TGCGCCAGCAGCCTCCTAGCGGGGGGGCAAGACGAGCAGTACTTC; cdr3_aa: CASSLLAGGQDEQYF
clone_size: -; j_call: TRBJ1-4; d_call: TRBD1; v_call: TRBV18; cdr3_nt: TGTGCCAGCTCGGCGACAGGGAATGAAAAACTGTTTTTT; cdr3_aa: CASSATGNEKLFF
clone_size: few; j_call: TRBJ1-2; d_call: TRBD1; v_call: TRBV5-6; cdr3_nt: TGTGCCAGCAGCTTCCCGGGACAGGGCCGGTATGGCTACACCTTC; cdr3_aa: CASSFPGQGRYGYTF
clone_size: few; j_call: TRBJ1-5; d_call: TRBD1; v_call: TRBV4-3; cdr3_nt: TGCGCCAGCAGCCAAGATTTTAGCGGGACAGAAAATCAGCCCCAGCATTTT; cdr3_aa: CASSQDFSGTENQPQHF
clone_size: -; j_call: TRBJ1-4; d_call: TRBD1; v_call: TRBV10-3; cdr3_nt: TGTGCCACGGGGGGGGGACAGATTTCAACTAATGAAAAACTGTTTTTT; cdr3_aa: CATGGGQISTNEKLFF
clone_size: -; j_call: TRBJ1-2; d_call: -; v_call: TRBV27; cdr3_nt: TGTGCCACTCAAGACTATGGGAATGGCTACACCTTC; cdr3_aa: CATQDYGNGYTF
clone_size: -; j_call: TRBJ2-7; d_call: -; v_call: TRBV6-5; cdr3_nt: TGTGCCAGCAGCGCAGGGGTAACCTTTTGGCAGTACTTC; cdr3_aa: CASSAGVTFWQYF
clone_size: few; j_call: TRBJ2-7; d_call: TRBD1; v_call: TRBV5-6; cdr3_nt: TGTGCCAGCAGCTTTGGACAGGGCAGGGACGAGCAGTACTTC; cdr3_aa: CASSFGQGRDEQYF
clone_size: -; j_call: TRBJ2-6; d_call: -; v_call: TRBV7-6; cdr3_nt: TGTGCCAGCAGCCCTACAGGGTTGGGGGCCAACGTCCTGACTTTC; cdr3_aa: CASSPTGLGANVLTF
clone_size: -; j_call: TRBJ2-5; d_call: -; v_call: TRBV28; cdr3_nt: TGTGCCAGCAGTTTAGGGGGGAGTGAAGAGACCCAGTACTTC; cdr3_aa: CASSLGGSEETQYF
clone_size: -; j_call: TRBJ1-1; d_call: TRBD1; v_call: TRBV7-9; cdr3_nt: TGTGCCAGCAGCCTCCGACAGGGGGTGCTCACTGAAGCTTTCTTT; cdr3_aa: CASSLRQGVLTEAFF
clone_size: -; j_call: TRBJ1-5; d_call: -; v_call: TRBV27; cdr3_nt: TGTGCCAGCAGCCCCGGGGGGGGCTACCCCCACAATCAGCCCCAGCATTTT; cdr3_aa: CASSPGGGYPHNQPQHF
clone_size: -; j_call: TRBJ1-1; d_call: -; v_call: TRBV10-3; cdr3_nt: TGTGCCAGCGTGGAGAGAGTTCTTGAAGCTTTCTTT; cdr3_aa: CASVERVLEAFF
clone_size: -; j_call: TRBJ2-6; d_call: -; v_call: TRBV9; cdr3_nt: TGTGCCAGCAGCGTAGCTACGAGCCCCTCTGGGGCCAACGTCCTGACTTTC; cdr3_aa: CASSVATSPSGANVLTF
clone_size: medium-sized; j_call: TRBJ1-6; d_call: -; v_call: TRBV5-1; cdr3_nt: TGCGCCAGCAGCCGGGGGACCGACGATAATTCACCCCTCCACTTT; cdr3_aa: CASSRGTDDNSPLHF
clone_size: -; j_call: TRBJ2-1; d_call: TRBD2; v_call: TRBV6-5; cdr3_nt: TGTGCCAGCAGCCCTGGACTAGCGGGAGTTAGGCAGTTCTTC; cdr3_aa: CASSPGLAGVRQFF
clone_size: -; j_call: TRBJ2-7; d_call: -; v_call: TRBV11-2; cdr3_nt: TGTGCCAGCAGCTTAGATCCGACAGACTACGAGCAGTACTTC; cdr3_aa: CASSLDPTDYEQYF